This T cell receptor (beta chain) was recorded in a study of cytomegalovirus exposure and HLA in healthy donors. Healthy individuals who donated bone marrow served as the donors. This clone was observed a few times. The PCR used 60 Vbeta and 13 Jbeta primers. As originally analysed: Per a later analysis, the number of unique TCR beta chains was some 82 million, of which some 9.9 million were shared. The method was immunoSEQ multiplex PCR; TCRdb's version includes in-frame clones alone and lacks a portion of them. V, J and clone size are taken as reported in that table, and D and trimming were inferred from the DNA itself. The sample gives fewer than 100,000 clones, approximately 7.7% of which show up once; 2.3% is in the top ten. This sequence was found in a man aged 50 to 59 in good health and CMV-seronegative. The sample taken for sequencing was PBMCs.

This CDR3 is CASSSGQGNSPLHF. The CDR3 DNA sequence: TGTGCCAGCAGCTCGGGACAGGGAAATTCACCCCTCCACTTT. This chain joins TRBV9 and TRBJ1-6, with 9 bases identical to TRBD1. V was clipped by 4 bases and J by 7 bases; unmatched bases: 3. The CDR3 covers 14 residues. From germline, CDR1 is SGDLS and CDR2 YYNGEE. The full variable domain, with the rest looked up from reference TRBV9 and TRBJ1-6, is DSGVTQTPKHLITATGQRVTLRCSPRSGDLSVYWYQQSLDQGLQFLIQYYNGEERAKGNILERFSAQQFPDLHSELNLSSLELGDSALYFCASSSGQGNSPLHFGNGTRLTVT.